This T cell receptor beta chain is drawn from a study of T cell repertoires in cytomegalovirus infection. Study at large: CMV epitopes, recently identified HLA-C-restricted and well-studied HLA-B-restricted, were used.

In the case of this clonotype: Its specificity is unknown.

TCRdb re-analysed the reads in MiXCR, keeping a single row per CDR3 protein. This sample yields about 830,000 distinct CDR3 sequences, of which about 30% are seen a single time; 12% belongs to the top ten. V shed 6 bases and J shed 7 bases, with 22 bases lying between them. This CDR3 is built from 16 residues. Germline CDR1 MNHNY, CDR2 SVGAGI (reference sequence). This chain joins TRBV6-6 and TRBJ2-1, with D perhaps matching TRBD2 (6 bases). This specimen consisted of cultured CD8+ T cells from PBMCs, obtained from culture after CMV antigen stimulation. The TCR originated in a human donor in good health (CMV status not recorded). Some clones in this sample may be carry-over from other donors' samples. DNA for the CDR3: TGTGCCAGCAGAGACCACGAGCTCCCCGCGGGGAATGAGCAGTTCTTC. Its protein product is CASRDHELPAGNEQFF.